The 11 T cell receptor beta chains below were found in one sample sequenced in a study of molecular identifiers for immune sequencing clone quantification. Using its own MiXCR run on the PCR reads, TCRdb lists one record per CDR3 protein. The sample includes 7,500 to 10,000 distinct CDR3 sequences, roughly an eighth of them seen just once. Sequencing input: naive CD8+ T cells from blood, with Jurkat cell RNA spiked in. This sample's subset: FACS-sorted CD8+CD4-CCR7+CD45RA+ naive T cells. All receptors derive from a human donor in good health. Some libraries in this study had Jurkat cell RNA spiked in.

This clonotype was counted at least ten times. The rearrangement links TRBV27 to TRBJ2-7; 7 bases line up with TRBD1. Germline assignment: CDR1 MNHEY and CDR2 SMNVEV (reference sequence). J lost 2 bases, V lost 3 bases, and 4 bases had no gene match. The CDR3 is 14 amino acids. The CDR3 nucleotides read TGTGCCAGCAGTTTCTACAGGGGCACCTACGAGCAGTACTTC. Encoded protein: CASSFYRGTYEQYF.

This clonotype was observed at least ten times. This chain uses TRBV29-1 with TRBJ2-1; 9 positions match TRBD2. J lost 4 bases, V lost 4 bases, and 2 bases had no gene match. The CDR3 totals 13 residues. The germline CDR1 and CDR2 sequences are SQVTM and ANQGSEA. CDR3 in DNA: TGCAGCGTTGTGGGACTAGCTTACAATGAGCAGTTCTTC. This encodes CSVVGLAYNEQFF.

This clonotype has a count of ten or more. A junction end diverges from the germline sequence, so it may reflect a read error. V and J are TRBV5-1 and TRBJ2-2, with a possible D match to TRBD1 (6 bases). This CDR3 comprises 17 residues. CDR1 is SGHRS and CDR2 is YFSETQ in the germline V gene. The DNA of the CDR3 is TGCGCCGGCAGCTGGGGCGTTGGGGGCGAAAGTATCGGGGAGCTGTTTTTT. Translated: CAGSWGVGGESIGELFF.

Judged by abundance, this clonotype is medium-sized. V and J are TRBV6-5 and TRBJ1-5, with D unresolved. Germline V gene lookup returns CDR1 MNHEY and CDR2 SVGAGI. This CDR3 has 15 amino acids. Deletions cut 7 bases from V and 0 bases from J, with 13 bases between. The CDR3 sequence: CASTPGWGSNQPQHF. CDR3 coding DNA: TGTGCCAGCACTCCCGGGTGGGGTAGCAATCAGCCCCAGCATTTT.

On this clonotype: This may stem from a read error, because a much larger clone lies one nucleotide away. This sequence joins TRBV15 and TRBJ2-7, with unresolved D. The CDR3 spans 14 residues. V lost 4 bases, J lost 3 bases, and 13 bases lay in between. Germline V gives CDR1 LNHNV, CDR2 YYDKDF (reference sequence). As DNA, the CDR3 is TGTGCCACCAGCACCAACACGCGACACTACGAGCAGTACTTC. Translating gives CATSTNTRHYEQYF. The full variable domain, its missing parts supplied by reference TRBV15 and TRBJ2-7, is DAMVIQNPRYQVTQFGKPVTLSCSQTLNHNVMYWYQQKSSQAPKLLFHYYDKDFNNEADTPDNFQSRRPNTSFCFLDIRSPGLGDTAMYLCATSTNTRHYEQYFGPGTRLTVT.

This clonotype was seen at least ten times. This rearrangement joins TRBV6-2 or TRBV6-3 to TRBJ2-7; no clear D. CDR3 length equals 13 residues. In germline, CDR1 is MNHEY, CDR2 SVGEGT. V gave up 4 bases and J gave up 2 bases, with 9 bases separating them. The CDR3 sequence: CASSLAATYEQYF. In DNA, the CDR3 is TGTGCCAGCAGTTTGGCAGCCACCTACGAGCAGTACTTC.

Remarks on this clonotype: This may stem from a read error, because a much larger clone lies one nucleotide away. The J gene is TRBJ2-7, the V gene TRBV20-1; TRBD1 or TRBD2 may be the D gene (5 bases each). Trimming removed 0 bases at V and 2 bases at J, with 17 bases between. This CDR3 has 16 amino acids. The germline V gene has CDR1 DFQATT and CDR2 SNEGSKA (reference sequence). CDR3 region: CSARDRGRAPTYEQYF. Written as DNA, the CDR3 is TGCAGTGCTAGAGATCGGGGCAGGGCGCCAACCTACGAGCAGTACTTC.

Regarding this clonotype: A clone one base away is much larger, so this may be a read error. V gene TRBV20-1 combines with J gene TRBJ2-7; TRBD2 might be the D (6 bases). Germline assignment: CDR1 DFQATT and CDR2 SNEGSKA (reference sequence). The CDR3 is made up of 13 amino acids. Trimming took 5 bases from V and 5 from J, leaving 16 bases between them. The DNA of the CDR3 is TGCAGTGCTGGGGCTAGCGAAACCAACGAGCAGTACTTC. Amino acid sequence: CSAGASETNEQYF.

This clonotype was detected ten times or more. The V call is TRBV30, the J call TRBJ2-6; D gene unclear. The CDR3 covers 14 residues. Germline assignment: CDR1 GTSNPN and CDR2 SVGIG (reference sequence). Trimming cost V 5 bases and J 0 bases, with 8 bases left between them. The CDR3 reads CAWGSGSGANVLTF. The CDR3 DNA is TGTGCCTGGGGCAGTGGCTCTGGGGCCAACGTCCTGACTTTC.

This clonotype occurred many times. V usage is TRBV11-3 and J usage is TRBJ2-1; D uncertain. The germline CDR1 and CDR2 sequences are SGHNT and YENEEA. This CDR3 is 15 amino acids long. V was clipped by 0 bases and J by 3 bases, with 9 bases between them. The CDR3 loop is CASSLDSAFYNEQFF. CDR3 DNA sequence: TGTGCCAGCAGCTTAGACTCTGCGTTCTACAATGAGCAGTTCTTC. The variable domain in full, completed from reference TRBV11-3 and TRBJ2-1, reads EAGVVQSPRYKIIEKKQPVAFWCNPISGHNTLYWYLQNLGQGPELLIRYENEEAVDDSQLPKDRFSAERLKGVDSTLKIQPAELGDSAVYLCASSLDSAFYNEQFFGPGTRLTVL.

This clonotype was recorded a few times. V and J are TRBV27 and TRBJ2-2; TRBD1 is a possible D gene (5 bases). CDR1 is MNHEY and CDR2 is SMNVEV in the germline V gene (reference sequence). V gave up 3 bases and J gave up 1 base, with 9 bases separating them. This CDR3 comprises 15 residues. CDR3 DNA: TGTGCCAGCAGTTTCGGCAGGGTGAACACCGGGGAGCTGTTTTTT. Translating gives CASSFGRVNTGELFF.